This T cell receptor beta chain is from a study of neurological immune-mediated disorders (dated 2019 in TCRdb). Background on the whole study: Among the approximately 34 multiple sclerosis patients, relapsing-remitting MS was present in approximately 31 and secondary progressive MS was present in 3. Peripheral blood TCR-beta repertoires from patients with HTLV-I-associated myelopathy (HAM/TSP), patients with multiple sclerosis, and healthy controls were compared in the study using UMI-based sequencing. Alongside PBMC samples, the set of some 97 TCR-beta libraries contained longitudinal samples, technical triplicates, and paired CD4+ and CD8+ T-cell subsets that had been sorted. The cohort included approximately 70 subjects: about 15 with HAM/TSP, about 35 with multiple sclerosis, and 20 healthy controls. The paper's findings and limits, for the study overall: The highest TCR clonal expansion was observed in HAM/TSP patients, whereas the lowest was observed in MS patients, even when compared with healthy controls. Phylogenetic analysis grouped repertoires from 18 of 34 MS patients into a cluster of related CDR3 sequences, suggesting a possible repertoire-level signature. The MS cluster showed no association with clinical or MRI features, and the authors stated that larger cohorts are needed. Expanded clones from different subjects shared no identical CDR3 amino acid sequences, which suggests that TCR-beta repertoires were private in all groups.

For unsorted PBMC libraries, 2 million PBMCs were used after storage in RNAlater at -80 degrees C until RNA extraction. Multiple sclerosis patients were enrolled in a US clinical protocol evaluating disease progression by magnetic resonance imaging. PBMCs were separated from peripheral blood using Ficoll-Hypaque density gradient centrifugation and then cryopreserved in liquid nitrogen. To synthesize cDNA, template-switch 5'RACE was performed with a primer carrying a 10-nucleotide random unique molecular identifier so that each TCR transcript was tagged. Every sequencing run yielded over 190 million TCR-beta sequences covering 15-18 subjects. Total RNA was extracted with the RNeasy kit. Using the KAPA Real-time Library Amplification kit, TCR-beta VDJ regions were amplified with primers for the TCR constant region and the 5'RACE anchor. Sample indexes and Illumina adaptors were added in a first PCR, and a second PCR then increased library yield. After Ampure bead purification, the TCR product of roughly 650 bp was size-selected on a 2% E-gel SizeSelection system. Before pooling, libraries had their quality checked on a Bioanalyzer, their concentration measured with Qubit, and their quantity determined with the Kapa Library Quantification kit. Paired-end 2 x 150 bp sequencing of the libraries was performed on an Illumina HiSeq 2500. To increase sequence diversity, roughly 24-32% phiX was spiked into each library pool. The paper's processing steps were these. The quality-filtered reads were processed with the UMI-based MiGEC pipeline, whose error correction step removed more than 85% of the raw TCR sequences. IMGT germline references were used for alignment of VDJ genes, and clonotypes were defined by a unique CDR3 amino acid sequence together with V-J genes. Clonal expansion, Shannon diversity, and CDR3 relatedness (CalcPairwiseDistances, ClusterSamples) were evaluated with VDJtools, and phylogenetic trees were built with CLCbio workbench. Expanded clones were defined as having at least 8 unique UMIs, based on coefficient-of-variation modelling across technical triplicates. TCRdb's own reprocessing of the public reads used fastp at Q25 and MiXCR and kept productive beta chains. Rows with a matching CDR3 protein are joined into one entry that keeps the most common DNA and genes. The authors' filters were not applied to this entry. Across this sample there are tens of thousands of distinct CDR3 sequences, with 3% to 3.5% seen only once. About 4% of the sample rests with the top ten.

At least ten counts were recorded for this clonotype. The clone's antigen remains unknown. No base quality information exists; no much larger clone differs at one position. The specimen was PBMCs. This receptor was obtained from a man aged 40-55 years with multiple sclerosis.

The CDR3 reads CASSLGRREDTIYF. The DNA is TGCGCCAGCAGCTTGGGAAGGCGGGAAGACACCATATATTTT. The chain is assembled from TRBV5-1 and TRBJ1-3; the D gene identity is not certain. V is shortened by 0 bases, J by 8 bases, and the region joining them spans 12 bases. CDR1 and CDR2 are read off the germline V gene as SGHRS and YFSETQ. From the cysteine up to the phenylalanine, the CDR3 has a length of 14 residues. The entry retains the CDR3 DNA only, 42 bases that are in frame from base 1.